Shown below are 24 T cell receptor beta chains from a single sample sequenced in a study of OX40 agonist ivuxolimab in advanced cancers. Generated by immunoSEQ multiplex PCR, the TCRdb table keeps only in-frame clones and is missing some. The sample has over 85,000 clones, about 91% seen once. The source material was CD4+ or CD8+ T cells sorted from blood, sampled in a trial of the OX40 agonist ivuxolimab. The receptor source for this set is an adult with an advanced solid tumor such as melanoma, head and neck, liver or kidney cancer.

V usage is TRBV7-8 and J usage is TRBJ2-1; 13 nucleotides line up with TRBD2. The CDR3 runs to 16 residues. CDR1 and CDR2 from the germline V gene are SGHVS and FQNEAQ. J was trimmed by 5 bases and V by 1 base; bases with no gene match: 2. As DNA, the CDR3 is TGTGCCAGCAGCTTAGGACTAGCGGGAGGCGACAATGAGCAGTTCTTC. Its translation: CASSLGLAGGDNEQFF.

The V and J genes are TRBV11-2 and TRBJ2-2; perhaps TRBD2 as D (5 bases). V gave up 5 bases and J gave up 4 bases, with 11 bases separating them. There are 14 residues in the CDR3. Germline CDR1 and CDR2: SGHAT and FQNNGV. CDR3 amino acids: CASSPQEATGELFF. The CDR3 DNA is TGTGCCAGCAGCCCCCAGGAGGCCACCGGGGAGCTGTTTTTT.

The V and J genes are TRBV9 and TRBJ2-7; TRBD1 is a possible D gene (6 bases). Germline V lookup: CDR1 SGDLS, CDR2 YYNGEE. This CDR3 spans 13 amino acids. V lost 7 bases and J lost 0, with 11 bases in between. The CDR3 loop is CASGRGSSYEQYF. The CDR3 DNA reads TGTGCCAGCGGTAGGGGGTCCTCCTACGAGCAGTACTTC.

The chain is built from TRBV2 and TRBJ2-1, with D tentatively TRBD2 (5 bases). Germline V gene sequence: CDR1 SNHLY, CDR2 FYNNEI. The CDR3 spans 13 residues. The V end lost 1 base, the J end lost 9 bases, and 10 bases lay between the germline ends. The CDR3 DNA is TGTGCCAGCAGTGAAGAAGGTCGGGGTGAGCAGTTCTTC. It yields the protein CASSEEGRGEQFF.

This rearrangement joins TRBV4-2 to TRBJ2-4, with D uncertain. In germline, CDR1 is LGHNA, CDR2 YNFKEQ. This CDR3 is built from 13 residues. The germline V and J ends were trimmed by 4 bases and 9 bases, with 13 bases remaining between them. The CDR3 reads CASSLLLVSIQYF. Written as DNA, the CDR3 is TGTGCCAGCAGCCTACTCTTGGTTTCCATTCAGTACTTC.

This chain connects TRBV10-3 to TRBJ2-7; 9 nucleotides line up with TRBD1. V shed 6 bases and J 4 bases; nucleotides not matched to a gene: 4. Germline lookup yields CDR1 ENHRY and CDR2 SYGVKD. This CDR3 is 13 amino acids long. The CDR3, as DNA: TGTGCCATCAGCGGGACAGGGATGTACGAGCAGTACTTC. Its translation is CAISGTGMYEQYF.

The chain joins TRBV11-2 to TRBJ2-3; no definite D call. This CDR3 region has 17 residues. Trimming removed 2 bases at V and 0 bases at J, with 15 bases between. CDR1 SGHAT and CDR2 FQNNGV come from the germline V gene. The CDR3 DNA sequence: TGTGCCAGCAGCTTAAGGGCGGTTCAATCCAGCACAGATACGCAGTATTTT. This sequence encodes CASSLRAVQSSTDTQYF. The full variable domain, completed using reference TRBV11-2 and TRBJ2-3, is EAGVAQSPRYKIIEKRQSVAFWCNPISGHATLYWYQQILGQGPKLLIQFQNNGVVDDSQLPKDRFSAERLKGVDSTLKIQPAKLEDSAVYLCASSLRAVQSSTDTQYFGPGTRLTVL.

V is TRBV5-1 and J is TRBJ1-4; 8 nucleotides line up with TRBD1. Germline V lookup: CDR1 SGHRS, CDR2 YFSETQ. V lost 3 bases, J lost 11 bases, and 3 bases stayed unmatched. The length of the CDR3 is 12 residues. As DNA, the CDR3 is TGCGCCAGCAGCTCACAGGGGGAGAAACTGTTTTTT. Its translation is CASSSQGEKLFF.

This clone was seen only once. This chain links TRBV20-1 with TRBJ2-3; unclear D gene. Germline lookup yields CDR1 DFQATT and CDR2 SNEGSKA (reference sequence). V lost 3 bases and J 5 bases, leaving 6 bases between the germline ends. The CDR3 extends over 11 amino acids. This CDR3 is CSASNKDTQYF. CDR3 DNA sequence: TGCAGTGCTAGTAATAAAGATACGCAGTATTTT.

The chain recombines TRBV30 with TRBJ2-7; D uncertain. Germline values: CDR1 GTSNPN, CDR2 SVGIG (reference sequence). The CDR3 loop spans 14 amino acids. V lost 3 bases to trimming and J lost 3 bases, with 15 bases between them. The CDR3 bases are TGTGCCTGGAGGACGTCAGGCCTCGGCTACGAGCAGTACTTC. It is translated as CAWRTSGLGYEQYF.

The V and J genes are TRBV4-3 and TRBJ2-7; perhaps TRBD2 as D (5 bases). This CDR3 is 15 amino acids long. V was pared by 0 bases and J by 2 bases, with 11 bases between. Germline CDR1 and CDR2: LGHNA and YSLEER. This CDR3 reads CASSQETRSAYEQYF. The CDR3 nucleotides are TGCGCCAGCAGCCAAGAAACTAGATCGGCCTACGAGCAGTACTTC.

V gene TRBV28 combines with J gene TRBJ1-3; TRBD1 might be the D (5 bases). The CDR3 has 13 residues. The germline V gene has CDR1 MDHEN and CDR2 SYDVKM. V was trimmed by 5 bases and J by 0 bases, leaving 5 bases between them. CDR3 sequence reads: CASSDSSGNTIYF. The CDR3 DNA reads as TGTGCCAGCAGTGACAGCTCTGGAAACACCATATATTTT.

This sequence joins TRBV7-2 and TRBJ2-3; 7 bases are shared with TRBD2. The CDR3 totals 15 residues. Per the germline V gene, CDR1 is SGHTA and CDR2 is FQGNSA. The V gene end was trimmed by 4 bases and the J gene end by 2 bases; junction bases not matched to a gene: 6. The CDR3 nucleotides read TGTGCCAGCAGCTCCCGGGGGGACCCCACAGATACGCAGTATTTT. This gives the protein CASSSRGDPTDTQYF.

V is TRBV19 and J is TRBJ1-2, with 9 bases matching TRBD1. CDR3 length: 16 residues. The germline CDR1 and CDR2 sequences are LNHDA and SQIVND (reference sequence). V gave up 4 bases and J gave up 4 bases; unmatched junction bases: 10. This chain's CDR3 is CASSTSDRGFGYGYTF. In DNA, the CDR3 is TGTGCCAGTAGTACCTCGGACAGGGGATTTGGCTATGGCTACACCTTC.

The chain uses TRBV7-6 and TRBJ2-1; D is perhaps TRBD1 (6 bases). CDR1 and CDR2 from the germline V gene are SGHVS and FNYEAQ. Trimming removed 1 base at V and 7 bases at J, with 14 bases between. This CDR3 has 15 residues. The CDR3: CASSLDFGQSNEQFF. As DNA, the CDR3 is TGTGCCAGCAGCTTAGATTTCGGACAGTCAAATGAGCAGTTCTTC.

The chain joins TRBV19 to TRBJ2-1; 12 bases line up with TRBD2. V shed 5 bases and J 6 bases; nucleotides not matched to a gene: 11. Germline-derived CDR1 and CDR2 are LNHDA and SQIVND (reference sequence). This CDR3 is built from 17 residues. The CDR3 sequence: CASSGGELAGGGNEQFF. The CDR3 coding sequence is TGTGCCAGTAGTGGGGGGGAACTAGCGGGAGGAGGCAATGAGCAGTTCTTC.

Of note for this clone: One junction end disagrees with the germline gene, perhaps due to a read error. V usage is TRBV7-8 and J usage is TRBJ1-3; the D gene is possibly TRBD1 (6 bases). Germline V gene sequence: CDR1 SGHVS, CDR2 FQNEAQ. CDR3 size: 13 residues. The chain's CDR3 is CASSIAGVNTIYF. The CDR3 DNA sequence: TGTGCCAGCAGCATAGCAGGGGTAAACACCATATATTTT.

This clone was observed once. The chain has TRBV27 and TRBJ2-7, with D unresolved. Germline-derived CDR1 and CDR2 are MNHEY and SMNVEV (reference sequence). V lost 2 bases to trimming and J lost 2 bases, with 13 bases between them. The CDR3 is 15 amino acids. The CDR3 loop reads CASSLVGLGTYEQYF. The CDR3 nucleotides are TGTGCCAGCAGTTTAGTGGGGTTAGGGACCTACGAGCAGTACTTC.

This rearrangement joins TRBV28 to TRBJ2-5, with 7 bases fitting TRBD1. The V gene end was trimmed by 1 base and the J gene end by 5 bases; junction bases not matched to a gene: 7. There are 15 residues in the CDR3. CDR1 and CDR2 (germline): MDHEN, SYDVKM. The CDR3 loop reads CASSLSDRISETQYF. The DNA of the CDR3 is TGTGCCAGCAGTTTATCGGACAGGATCTCGGAGACCCAGTACTTC.

In DNA, the CDR3 is TGCGCCAGCAGCCAAGATGCGGGAATCTCTGGAAACACCATATATTTT. As protein: CASSQDAGISGNTIYF. V and J are TRBV4-3 and TRBJ1-3; D is unclear. Trimming pared 0 bases from V and 0 bases from J, leaving 9 bases between. Germline assignment: CDR1 LGHNA and CDR2 YSLEER. This CDR3 is 16 amino acids long.

The V and J genes are TRBV11-3 and TRBJ2-1; 9 bases match TRBD2. The junction had 6 bases not matched to a gene; V was cut back by 2 bases and J by 7 bases. The CDR3 contains 15 residues. The germline V gene has CDR1 SGHNT and CDR2 YENEEA. CDR3 sequence: CASSLRAGGVNEQFF. Written as DNA, the CDR3 is TGTGCCAGCAGCTTACGGGCGGGAGGGGTTAATGAGCAGTTCTTC. Supplemented by reference TRBV11-3 and TRBJ2-1, the full variable domain reads EAGVVQSPRYKIIEKKQPVAFWCNPISGHNTLYWYLQNLGQGPELLIRYENEEAVDDSQLPKDRFSAERLKGVDSTLKIQPAELGDSAVYLCASSLRAGGVNEQFFGPGTRLTVL.

This rearrangement joins TRBV5-4 to TRBJ2-3; a weak D match, TRBD2 (6 bases). Germline CDR1 reads SGHNT; CDR2 reads YYREEE (reference sequence). V was shortened by 2 bases and J by 2 bases, with 18 bases between the two germline ends. The CDR3 extends over 17 amino acids. CDR3 in amino acids: CASSFVRREGDTDTQYF. Here the CDR3 DNA reads TGTGCCAGCAGCTTCGTTCGGCGGGAAGGGGACACAGATACGCAGTATTTT.

Here the CDR3 reads CASSLEGNYGYTF. CDR3 in DNA: TGCGCCAGCAGCTTGGAAGGGAACTATGGCTACACCTTC. V usage is TRBV5-1 and J usage is TRBJ1-2; D is unresolved. Trimming took off 0 bases at V and 2 bases at J, with 5 bases between the two ends. The CDR3 sequence is 13 residues long. From germline, CDR1 is SGHRS and CDR2 YFSETQ.

The rearrangement links TRBV5-4 to TRBJ2-2, with D perhaps matching TRBD1 or TRBD2 (6 bases each). The CDR3 is 16 residues long. Germline CDR1 SGHNT, CDR2 YYREEE (reference sequence). V was shortened by 0 bases and J by 4 bases, with 13 bases between the two germline ends. CDR3 loop: CASSLESGGRTGELFF. CDR3 bases: TGTGCCAGCAGCTTGGAATCCGGGGGCCGCACCGGGGAGCTGTTTTTT.